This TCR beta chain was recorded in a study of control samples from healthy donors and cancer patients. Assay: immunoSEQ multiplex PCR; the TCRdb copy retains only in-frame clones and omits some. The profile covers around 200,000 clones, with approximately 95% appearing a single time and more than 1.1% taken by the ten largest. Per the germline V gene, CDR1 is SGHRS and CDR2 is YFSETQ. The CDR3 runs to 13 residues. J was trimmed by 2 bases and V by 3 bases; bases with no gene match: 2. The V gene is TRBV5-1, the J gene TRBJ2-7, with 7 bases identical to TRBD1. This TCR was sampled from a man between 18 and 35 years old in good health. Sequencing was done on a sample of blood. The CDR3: CASSSQGPYEQYF. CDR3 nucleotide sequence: TGCGCCAGCAGCTCACAGGGGCCCTACGAGCAGTACTTC.